A selection of T cell receptor beta chains follows, all from one sample in a study of early T cells in non-severe SARS-CoV-2 infection. From the 5' RACE reads, TCRdb called clonotypes with MiXCR, one entry per CDR3 protein. The sample includes around 75,000 distinct CDR3 sequences, about 10% of them seen just once. Sequencing was done on a sample of whole blood. Source of these receptors: an adult who was a healthcare worker with PCR-confirmed SARS-CoV-2 infection or an uninfected control (not recorded which). Both conserved end residues are trimmed from each CDR3. Each record gives: V gene, clone size, CDR3 protein. Rows may omit the clone size; those that give it use once, few, many or a size class.

v_call: TRBV12-3/TRBV12-4; clone_size: many; cdr3_aa: ASSPDTGRSLGY
v_call: TRBV2; clone_size: many; cdr3_aa: ASSRDTDQTQH
v_call: TRBV6-1; clone_size: many; cdr3_aa: ASSRRTRWAGELF
v_call: TRBV9; clone_size: many; cdr3_aa: ASSVVPDRGANYGYT
v_call: TRBV19; clone_size: many; cdr3_aa: ASSTLGQGPYNEQF
v_call: TRBV7-9; clone_size: -; cdr3_aa: ASSSFLYEQF
v_call: TRBV5-1; clone_size: -; cdr3_aa: ASSFDGYQETQY
v_call: TRBV19; clone_size: many; cdr3_aa: ASSEDRGRSPLH
v_call: TRBV7-8; clone_size: few; cdr3_aa: ASSLYSSYEQY
v_call: TRBV12-3/TRBV12-4; clone_size: few; cdr3_aa: ASSSRTTGETQY
v_call: TRBV5-4; clone_size: many; cdr3_aa: ASSLAGNTQY
v_call: TRBV5-1; clone_size: few; cdr3_aa: ASSPPGGGTSTDTQY
v_call: TRBV12-3/TRBV12-4; clone_size: -; cdr3_aa: ASSPTSGKPYEQY
v_call: TRBV7-7; clone_size: few; cdr3_aa: ASSEGSNTGELF
v_call: TRBV18; clone_size: -; cdr3_aa: TSSPLDPDLGEKLF
v_call: TRBV24-1; clone_size: -; cdr3_aa: ATSAGGADYYGYT
v_call: TRBV5-1; clone_size: few; cdr3_aa: ASRFESQGGEQY
v_call: TRBV27; clone_size: many; cdr3_aa: ASSLGTRQHEQY
v_call: TRBV7-8; clone_size: -; cdr3_aa: ASSLDRVGGAF
v_call: TRBV27; clone_size: many; cdr3_aa: ASSLTASVGYEQY
v_call: TRBV21-1; clone_size: many; cdr3_aa: ASSKGGTVPYEQY
v_call: TRBV20-1; clone_size: -; cdr3_aa: SAILGQASTDTQY
v_call: TRBV11-2; clone_size: few; cdr3_aa: ASSLTSSHSYNEQF
v_call: TRBV3-1; clone_size: many; cdr3_aa: ASSQGNREQF
v_call: TRBV6-2/TRBV6-3; clone_size: few; cdr3_aa: ASSYSNTINNEQF
v_call: TRBV5-1; clone_size: many; cdr3_aa: ASSSTPGAGNTEAF
v_call: TRBV29-1; clone_size: few; cdr3_aa: SVRDTLQETQY
v_call: TRBV5-1; clone_size: many; cdr3_aa: ASSLGSSGANVLT